Following are 21 T cell receptor beta chains from one sample sequenced in a study of CD8 T cells in ankylosing spondylitis. Study outcomes and limitations: Blood from ankylosing spondylitis patients appeared to carry a characteristic roughly eight-variant TCR beta motif.

Their target antigens are unknown. A single record per CDR3 protein comes from TCRdb applying MiXCR to the 5' RACE reads. The repertoire has hundreds of thousands of distinct CDR3 sequences, 20% to 30% of them found once; the top ten carry roughly 0.9%. The sample comprised blood, either unsorted or a sorted T cell fraction (not recorded which). The receptor source for this set is a male donor with ankylosing spondylitis.

This clonotype was detected only a few times. This chain connects TRBV24-1 to TRBJ2-1; D possibly matches TRBD1 or TRBD2 (5 bases each). The germline V gene has CDR1 KGHDR and CDR2 SFDVKD. The CDR3 spans 16 residues. V lost 3 bases and J 3 bases, leaving 14 bases between the germline ends. CDR3 sequence reads: CATSDPSGRHYNEQFF. CDR3 in DNA: TGTGCCACCAGTGATCCATCGGGACGCCACTACAATGAGCAGTTCTTC.

The sample holds many counts of this clonotype. The chain links TRBV27 to TRBJ2-3; no reliable D call. The CDR3 is 15 amino acids. Trimming cost V 0 bases and J 4 bases, with 11 bases left between them. In germline, CDR1 is MNHEY, CDR2 SMNVEV (reference sequence). CDR3 amino acids: CASSLSPFWSDTQYF. The CDR3 region has the DNA TGTGCCAGCAGTTTATCGCCCTTCTGGTCAGATACGCAGTATTTT.

The CDR3, as DNA: TGTGCCAGCAGCTTCGGACAGGGTCCCCAGTACTTC. It codes for CASSFGQGPQYF. The V gene is TRBV7-8, the J gene TRBJ2-5; 8 bases are shared with TRBD1. The length of the CDR3 is 12 residues. The germline V gene encodes CDR1 SGHVS and CDR2 FQNEAQ. Unmatched junction bases numbered 3, after V lost 3 bases and J lost 9 bases.

This clonotype was seen a few times. The chain carries TRBV24-1 and TRBJ2-3; TRBD2 aligns across 10 bases. This CDR3 has 19 residues. V trimming: 0 bases; J trimming: 4 bases; junction bases outside the gene matches: 12. Germline V gene lookup returns CDR1 KGHDR and CDR2 SFDVKD. CDR3 DNA sequence: TGTGCCACCAGTGATTTGGAAGCGGGAGGGCCAGGGGTTTCAGATACGCAGTATTTT. It specifies CATSDLEAGGPGVSDTQYF.

For this clonotype: The CDR3 ends on some other residue instead of the conserved phenylalanine or tryptophan, so this is likely a read error. The genes are TRBV7-2 and TRBJ2-2; no clear D. Germline CDR1 is SGHTA and CDR2 is FQGNSA. The germline V and J ends were trimmed by 4 bases and 0 bases, with 6 bases remaining between them. This CDR3 has 14 amino acids. CDR3 sequence reads: CASSSRTNTGELFL. Written as DNA, the CDR3 is TGTGCCAGCAGCTCCCGTACGAACACCGGGGAGCTGTTTCTT.

This clonotype was detected only a few times. The chain employs TRBV5-1 and TRBJ2-6; D gene unclear. Per germline, CDR1 SGHRS and CDR2 YFSETQ. The V end lost 1 base, the J end lost 0 bases, and 8 bases lay between the germline ends. This CDR3 comprises 16 residues. DNA for the CDR3: TGCGCCAGCAGCTTGCCCAGCCCCTCTGGGGCCAACGTCCTGACTTTC. This sequence encodes CASSLPSPSGANVLTF.

This clonotype was seen only a few times. The chain carries TRBV7-9 and TRBJ2-1, with D perhaps matching TRBD1 (5 bases). From germline, CDR1 is SEHNR and CDR2 FQNEAQ (reference sequence). The CDR3 sequence is 13 residues long. V was clipped by 5 bases and J by 10 bases, with 15 bases between them. The DNA of the CDR3 is TGTGCCAGCAGCCGAGGCCCAGGGTTAGAGCAGTTCTTC. As protein: CASSRGPGLEQFF.

The V call is TRBV5-1, the J call TRBJ2-5, with 7 bases identical to TRBD1. The CDR3 length is 15 residues. The trim removed 4 bases at V and 2 bases at J, leaving 8 bases unmatched. Germline CDR1 is SGHRS and CDR2 is YFSETQ. The chain's CDR3 is CASSALPTGQETQYF. The CDR3 DNA sequence: TGCGCCAGCAGCGCCTTGCCGACAGGGCAAGAGACCCAGTACTTC.

This clonotype turned up a few times. V is TRBV9 and J is TRBJ2-2, with TRBD2 matching over 12 bases. Trimming took 0 bases from V and 13 from J; bases not matched to a gene: 4. The CDR3 runs to 14 residues. The V gene's germline CDR1 is SGDLS and CDR2 YYNGEE. CDR3 in DNA: TGTGCCAGCAGCGTAGTGCTAGCGGGAGGGAGGCTGTTTTTT. Translation: CASSVVLAGGRLFF.

V and J are TRBV5-1 and TRBJ1-1, with D possibly matching TRBD1 (5 bases). Looked up from germline, CDR1 is SGHRS and CDR2 is YFSETQ. The CDR3 extends over 15 amino acids. The V and J ends lost 0 bases and 3 bases respectively, with 12 bases between them. CDR3 nucleotides: TGCGCCAGCAGCTTGGACGGGGGGAGGGACACTGAAGCTTTCTTT. Its protein product is CASSLDGGRDTEAFF.

The chain links TRBV24-1 to TRBJ2-3; possibly TRBD2 for D (5 bases). The V and J ends lost 1 base and 1 base respectively, with 8 bases between them. This CDR3 has 15 residues. Germline CDR1 reads KGHDR; CDR2 reads SFDVKD. CDR3 in DNA: TGTGCCACCAGTGATTTTACCGGGGGCACAGATACGCAGTATTTT. It codes for CATSDFTGGTDTQYF.

V gene TRBV20-1 combines with J gene TRBJ2-2; 7 bases fit TRBD2. CDR3 length: 13 residues. V shed 3 bases and J 5 bases; nucleotides not matched to a gene: 3. The V gene's germline CDR1 is DFQATT and CDR2 SNEGSKA (reference sequence). CDR3 region: CSASGRSTGELFF. CDR3 in DNA: TGCAGTGCTAGCGGGAGGAGTACCGGGGAGCTGTTTTTT.

The chain uses TRBV15 and TRBJ2-2; no definite D call. Trimming removed 7 bases from V and 2 bases from J, with 11 bases in between. From germline, CDR1 is LNHNV and CDR2 YYDKDF (reference sequence). The CDR3 length is 14 residues. The CDR3 nucleotides read TGTGCCACCACCTCAGGTGCAAACACCGGGGAGCTGTTTTTT. This sequence encodes CATTSGANTGELFF.

This clonotype rates as medium-sized (0.01 to 0.1%). The chain has TRBV2 and TRBJ2-1; 7 bases map to TRBD1. The CDR3 is made up of 13 amino acids. Trimming took 4 bases from V and 6 from J; bases not matched to a gene: 3. Germline V gene data show CDR1 as SNHLY and CDR2 as FYNNEI. CDR3 bases: TGTGCCAGCAGTGCCGGGACAGCCAATGAGCAGTTCTTC. It codes for CASSAGTANEQFF.

The gene calls are TRBV4-2 and TRBJ2-1; D possibly corresponds to TRBD2 (7 bases). Trimming pared 0 bases from V and 6 bases from J, leaving 18 bases between. The CDR3 consists of 17 residues. CDR1 and CDR2 (germline): LGHNA, YNFKEQ. The CDR3 is CASSQDAASGEGNEQFF. DNA of the CDR3: TGTGCCAGCAGCCAAGATGCGGCCTCAGGGGAGGGCAATGAGCAGTTCTTC.

The gene calls are TRBV14 and TRBJ2-1; 9 nucleotides match TRBD2. Germline assignment: CDR1 SGHDN and CDR2 FVKESK. CDR3 size: 15 residues. V lost 0 bases to trimming and J lost 5 bases; unmatched junction nucleotides: 2. For the CDR3, the DNA is TGTGCCAGCAGCCAAGAACTAGCGGGTCACAATGAGCAGTTCTTC. Amino acids: CASSQELAGHNEQFF.

This clonotype occurred a few times. This sequence joins TRBV5-5 and TRBJ1-1; TRBD1 is a possible D gene (5 bases). Germline CDR1 SGHKS, CDR2 YYEKEE (reference sequence). The length of the CDR3 is 14 residues. V lost 4 bases to trimming and J lost 0 bases, with 10 bases between them. CDR3 DNA sequence: TGTGCCAGCAGCCCGGGACTGCTGAACACTGAAGCTTTCTTT. This gives the protein CASSPGLLNTEAFF. Variable domain in full (rest from reference TRBV5-5 and TRBJ1-1): DAGVTQSPTHLIKTRGQQVTLRCSPISGHKSVSWYQQVLGQGPQFIFQYYEKEERGRGNFPDRFSARQFPNYSSELNVNALLLGDSALYLCASSPGLLNTEAFFGQGTRLTVV.

This clonotype was counted a few times. The chain couples TRBV18 to TRBJ2-7; TRBD1 matches 7 bases. Germline V gene lookup returns CDR1 KGHSH and CDR2 LQKENI. V lost 3 bases to trimming and J lost 6 bases; unmatched junction nucleotides: 11. The CDR3 is 15 residues long. The CDR3 DNA reads as TGTGCCAGCTCACCTTCGAGGACAGGAGATGGCGAGCAGTACTTC. Translation gives CASSPSRTGDGEQYF.

The V and J genes are TRBV12-3 or TRBV12-4 and TRBJ1-2; TRBD1 matches at 8 bases. CDR3 length: 15 amino acids. J was trimmed by 6 bases and V by 4 bases; bases with no gene match: 10. In nucleotides, the CDR3 is TGTGCCAGCAGTTCGCGGACAGGGAGGATGGATGGCTACACCTTC. Protein product: CASSSRTGRMDGYTF.

The rearrangement uses TRBV24-1 and TRBJ2-1, with 12 bases fitting TRBD2. This CDR3 has 16 residues. Germline CDR1 reads KGHDR; CDR2 reads SFDVKD. With V trimmed by 5 bases and J by 7 bases, 8 bases remained unmatched. CDR3 loop: CATSVLGTSGRNEQFF. The DNA of the CDR3 is TGTGCCACCAGTGTCCTCGGGACTAGCGGGCGGAATGAGCAGTTCTTC.

The chain uses TRBV7-2 and TRBJ1-2; a possible D gene is TRBD1 (6 bases). V shed 5 bases and J shed 4 bases, with 14 bases lying between them. Germline V lookup: CDR1 SGHTA, CDR2 FQGNSA. The CDR3 extends over 14 amino acids. For the CDR3, the DNA is TGTGCCAGCAGCGCTGGTCGACAGGTCTATGGCTACACCTTC. It yields the protein CASSAGRQVYGYTF.